The 21 T cell receptor beta chains below come from one sample, sequenced in a study of cytomegalovirus exposure and HLA in healthy donors. The PCR employed 60 Vbeta primers together with 13 Jbeta primers. The protocol was immunoSEQ multiplex PCR, while the TCRdb copy is restricted to in-frame clones and leaves out a portion. The table lists about 150,000 clones, approximately 81% of them singletons. The sequenced material came from PBMCs. These receptors were collected from a man aged 50 to 60 in good health and CMV-seropositive.

The chain uses TRBV7-8 and TRBJ2-2; 9 bases line up with TRBD2. Germline V CDR1 and CDR2: SGHVS, FQNEAQ. V shed 5 bases, J shed 0 bases, and the junction held 1 base outside the gene matches. The CDR3 has 15 residues. CDR3 residues: CASSPSGTNTGELFF. The CDR3, as DNA: TGTGCCAGCAGCCCTAGCGGGACGAACACCGGGGAGCTGTTTTTT.

This clone was found a few times. The chain carries TRBV27 and TRBJ2-7, with D perhaps matching TRBD1 (5 bases). The CDR3 covers 14 residues. Per the germline V gene, CDR1 is MNHEY and CDR2 is SMNVEV (reference sequence). Trimming cost V 3 bases and J 7 bases, with 16 bases left between them. The DNA of the CDR3 is TGTGCCAGCAGTTTGGCCCCAAGGGGCGGTGAGCAGTACTTC. This codes for CASSLAPRGGEQYF.

The chain recombines TRBV6-1 with TRBJ1-1; weak D call: TRBD1 (6 bases). Germline V gene sequence: CDR1 MNHNS, CDR2 SASEGT. The CDR3 runs 12 residues. Between the trimmed V and J ends, which lost 6 bases and 1 base, there was a span of 6 bases. In DNA form, the CDR3 reads TGTGCCAGCAGGACAGGGAACACTGAAGCTTTCTTT. Encoded protein: CASRTGNTEAFF.

The table lists this clone with a few counts. The chain recombines TRBV5-4 with TRBJ1-4; D call uncertain. This CDR3 contains 14 residues. The germline CDR1 and CDR2 sequences are SGHNT and YYREEE (reference sequence). V shed 0 bases and J shed 8 bases, with 11 bases lying between them. In DNA form, the CDR3 reads TGTGCCAGCAGCTTGGACGTGACACCCGAAAAACTGTTTTTT. This encodes CASSLDVTPEKLFF.

This rearrangement joins TRBV28 to TRBJ1-4; D unclear. V lost 3 bases, J lost 3 bases, and 11 bases lay in between. The CDR3 has 15 amino acids. Germline CDR1 MDHEN, CDR2 SYDVKM. CDR3 in DNA: TGTGCCAGCAGTTTTGGCAGTGCCCCTAATGAAAAACTGTTTTTT. Encoded protein: CASSFGSAPNEKLFF.

This chain uses TRBV18 with TRBJ2-1; 12 nucleotides agree with TRBD1. CDR1 KGHSH and CDR2 LQKENI come from the germline V gene. The V gene end was trimmed by 2 bases and the J gene end by 9 bases; junction bases not matched to a gene: 2. CDR3 length: 14 residues. CDR3 coding DNA: TGTGCCAGCTCACCAGGGACAGGGGGCACTGAGCAGTTCTTC. As protein: CASSPGTGGTEQFF.

The chain is built from TRBV28 and TRBJ1-5, with 11 bases aligning to TRBD1. This CDR3 region has 15 residues. CDR1 and CDR2 from the germline V gene are MDHEN and SYDVKM. V lost 5 bases to trimming and J lost 7 bases; unmatched junction nucleotides: 7. The CDR3 loop is CASSPWTGGDQPQHF. The CDR3 nucleotides read TGTGCCAGCAGTCCCTGGACAGGGGGCGACCAGCCCCAGCATTTT.

The chain is built from TRBV5-1 and TRBJ1-1; D remains unclear. This CDR3 spans 14 amino acids. The V gene lost 5 bases and the J gene lost 3 bases, with 14 bases spanning the gap. Germline V gene sequence: CDR1 SGHRS, CDR2 YFSETQ. The CDR3 here is CASSVSEPDTEAFF. DNA of the CDR3: TGCGCCAGCAGTGTCTCGGAGCCGGACACTGAAGCTTTCTTT.

The V call is TRBV7-3, the J call TRBJ1-1; D is possibly TRBD1 (6 bases). V was trimmed by 2 bases and J by 11 bases, leaving 18 bases between them. From germline, CDR1 is SGHTA and CDR2 FQGTGA. CDR3 length equals 14 residues. The CDR3 DNA is TGTGCCAGCAGCTTATCGCAGGGGAGTGGGTGGGCTTTCTTT. Residues: CASSLSQGSGWAFF.

The chain uses TRBV28 and TRBJ2-7, with 7 bases fitting TRBD1. Per germline, CDR1 MDHEN and CDR2 SYDVKM. The CDR3 spans 13 residues. V gave up 6 bases and J gave up 13 bases; unmatched junction bases: 15. The CDR3 reads CASRRRGTEVLYF. CDR3 nucleotide sequence: TGTGCCAGCAGGAGAAGGGGGACAGAAGTACTTTACTTC.

This chain joins TRBV5-4 and TRBJ2-5; a weak D match, TRBD2 (6 bases). The V and J ends lost 4 bases and 2 bases respectively, with 15 bases between them. There are 15 residues in the CDR3. Germline assignment: CDR1 SGHNT and CDR2 YYREEE (reference sequence). This CDR3 reads CASSPHAGPQETQYF. In DNA form, the CDR3 reads TGTGCCAGCAGCCCACATGCGGGGCCTCAAGAGACCCAGTACTTC.

V usage is TRBV6-5 and J usage is TRBJ2-7; 11 bases line up with TRBD1. The CDR3 has 16 residues. Germline CDR1 MNHEY, CDR2 SVGAGI. After removal of 4 bases from V and 2 bases from J, the junction contained 7 bases not matched to a gene. The CDR3 here is CASSSRDRGAPYEQYF. DNA of the CDR3: TGTGCCAGCAGTTCCCGGGACAGGGGGGCCCCCTACGAGCAGTACTTC.

The gene calls are TRBV5-1 and TRBJ2-2; D is uncertain. V lost 3 bases and J lost 5, with 14 bases in between. The CDR3 sequence is 15 residues long. Germline CDR1 SGHRS, CDR2 YFSETQ. The chain's CDR3 is CASSSQDSTTGELFF. The CDR3 DNA reads TGCGCCAGCAGCTCGCAAGACTCCACGACCGGGGAGCTGTTTTTT.

This clone was counted a single time. J is TRBJ2-5 and V is TRBV28; 9 positions match TRBD2. CDR1 is MDHEN and CDR2 is SYDVKM in the germline V gene. The J segment lost 5 bases and the V segment lost 9 bases, leaving 25 bases of the junction unmatched. This CDR3 has 19 amino acids. The CDR3 spells CARNPLLLIGGRARETQYF. The CDR3 region has the DNA TGTGCCAGGAATCCCCTTCTCTTAATTGGCGGGAGGGCCCGGGAGACCCAGTACTTC.

J is TRBJ2-1 and V is TRBV4-2; D is possibly TRBD1 (5 bases). The V end lost 0 bases, the J end lost 4 bases, and 10 bases lay between the germline ends. Germline loops: CDR1 LGHNA, CDR2 YNFKEQ. The CDR3 contains 15 residues. CDR3 protein: CASSQDATAYNEQFF. CDR3 nucleotides: TGTGCCAGCAGCCAAGATGCGACAGCTTACAATGAGCAGTTCTTC.

The chain recombines TRBV9 with TRBJ2-6; TRBD2 agrees at 13 bases. V lost 3 bases and J lost 0; bases outside the gene matches: 3. The germline CDR1 and CDR2 sequences are SGDLS and YYNGEE. This CDR3 contains 18 residues. CDR3 bases: TGTGCCAGCAGCGCCAGGACTAGCGGGAGCTCTGGGGCCAACGTCCTGACTTTC. It codes for CASSARTSGSSGANVLTF.

The chain couples TRBV18 to TRBJ2-7; D call uncertain. This CDR3 is built from 12 residues. CDR1 is KGHSH and CDR2 is LQKENI in the germline V gene. V gave up 2 bases and J gave up 6 bases, with 8 bases separating them. The CDR3 DNA sequence: TGTGCCAGCTCACCAGCGCGTCCCGAGCAGTACTTC. Amino acids: CASSPARPEQYF.

The chain couples TRBV19 to TRBJ2-6; D perhaps matches TRBD1 (6 bases). CDR1 is LNHDA, CDR2 SQIVND, per germline (reference sequence). There are 17 residues in the CDR3. V gave up 0 bases and J gave up 2 bases, with 11 bases separating them. This CDR3 is CASSIDRGWAGANVLTF. The CDR3 nucleotides are TGTGCCAGTAGTATAGATAGGGGGTGGGCTGGGGCCAACGTCCTGACTTTC.

V usage is TRBV5-1 and J usage is TRBJ2-2, with a tentative D call TRBD2 (5 bases). Trimming took 0 bases from V and 4 from J, leaving 10 bases between them. This CDR3 has 15 residues. Germline CDR1 and CDR2: SGHRS and YFSETQ. The CDR3 DNA follows: TGCGCCAGCAGCTTGGAACCGGGGTTCACCGGGGAGCTGTTTTTT. This gives the protein CASSLEPGFTGELFF.

This clone was picked up a small number of times. The rearrangement joins TRBV19 to TRBJ1-1; D remains ambiguous. V was clipped by 5 bases and J by 7 bases, with 14 bases between them. This CDR3 comprises 13 residues. Germline CDR1 and CDR2: LNHDA and SQIVND (reference sequence). The chain's CDR3 is CASSSRAAGEAFF. DNA of the CDR3: TGTGCCAGTAGTTCGAGGGCCGCGGGTGAAGCTTTCTTT.

The rearrangement uses TRBV27 and TRBJ2-3; D perhaps matches TRBD1 (5 bases). The germline gives CDR1 MNHEY, CDR2 SMNVEV (reference sequence). The CDR3 length is 14 residues. V was clipped by 2 bases and J by 4 bases, with 10 bases between them. CDR3 protein: CASSLGQGADTQYF. The CDR3 DNA reads as TGTGCCAGCAGTTTAGGGCAGGGCGCAGATACGCAGTATTTT.